This paragraph reports one TCR beta chain. The data originate from a study of T cell changes during pregnancy in multiple sclerosis. The CDR3 runs to 13 residues. Deletions cut 8 bases from V and 2 bases from J, with 13 bases between. CDR1 is SGHAT and CDR2 is FQNNGV in the germline V gene. Sequencing used immunoSEQ multiplex PCR; TCRdb keeps in-frame clones, though not all of them. This sample has roughly 48,000 clones, with over 80% found just once. This specimen was CD4+ T cells from peripheral blood mononuclear cells, taken in the third trimester of pregnancy. V usage is TRBV11-2 and J usage is TRBJ2-7, with a possible D match to TRBD2 (6 bases). The clonotype originates from a female donor with multiple sclerosis, enrolled in a pregnancy study. This CDR3 reads CASSSGPPYEQYF. The CDR3 DNA reads as TGTGCCAGCTCCAGCGGGCCTCCCTACGAGCAGTACTTC.